The sequence of this T cell receptor beta chain was determined in a study of T cells after yellow fever vaccination. Only a few counts were recorded for this clonotype. TCRdb reprocessed the 5' RACE reads via MiXCR and lists one record per CDR3 protein. Seen here are 200,000 to 300,000 distinct CDR3 sequences, under 15% observed once, and the top ten hold roughly 0.5%. The receptor comes from a man aged 25 to 45 who received the YFV17D yellow fever vaccine. This specimen was CD4+ T cells sorted from PBMCs, taken 45 days after the yellow fever booster vaccination.

CDR3 region: CSAIGNTGELFF. The CDR3 nucleotides read TGCAGTGCTATCGGGAACACCGGGGAGCTGTTTTTT. The V call is TRBV20-1, the J call TRBJ2-2; no clear D gene. The V and J ends lost 4 bases and 1 base respectively, with 4 bases between them. The V gene's germline CDR1 is DFQATT and CDR2 SNEGSKA (reference sequence). The CDR3 consists of 12 residues.